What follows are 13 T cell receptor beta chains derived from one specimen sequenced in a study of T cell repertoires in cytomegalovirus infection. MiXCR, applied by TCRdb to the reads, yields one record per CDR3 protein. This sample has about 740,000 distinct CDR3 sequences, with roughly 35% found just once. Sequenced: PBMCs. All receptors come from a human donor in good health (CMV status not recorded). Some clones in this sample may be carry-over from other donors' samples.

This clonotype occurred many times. The DNA of the CDR3 is TGTGCCAGCAGCTCAGGGACAGGGCTCGCAACTAATGAAAAACTGTTTTTT. Amino acids: CASSSGTGLATNEKLFF. V is TRBV7-2 and J is TRBJ1-4, with 9 bases matching TRBD1. The CDR3 contains 17 residues. The ends lost 4 bases at V and 0 bases at J; junction bases unmatched: 6. In germline, CDR1 is SGHTA, CDR2 FQGNSA.

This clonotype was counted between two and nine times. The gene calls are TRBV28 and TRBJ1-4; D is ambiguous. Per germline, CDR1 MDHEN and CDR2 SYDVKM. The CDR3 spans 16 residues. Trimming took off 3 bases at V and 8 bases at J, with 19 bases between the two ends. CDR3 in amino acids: CASSLLVVTGREKLFF. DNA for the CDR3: TGTGCCAGCAGTTTGTTGGTAGTGACGGGTCGCGAAAAACTGTTTTTT.

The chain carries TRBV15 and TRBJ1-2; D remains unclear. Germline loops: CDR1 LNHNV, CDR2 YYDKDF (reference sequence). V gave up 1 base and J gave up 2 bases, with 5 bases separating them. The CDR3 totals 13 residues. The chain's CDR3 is CATSRVENYGYTF. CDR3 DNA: TGTGCCACCAGCAGAGTTGAAAACTATGGCTACACCTTC.

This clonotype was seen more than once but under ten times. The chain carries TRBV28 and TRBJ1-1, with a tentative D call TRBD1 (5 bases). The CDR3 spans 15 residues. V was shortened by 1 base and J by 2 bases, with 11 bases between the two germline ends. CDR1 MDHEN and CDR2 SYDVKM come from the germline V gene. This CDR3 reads CASSLSRGANTEAFF. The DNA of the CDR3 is TGTGCCAGCAGTTTATCAAGAGGGGCCAACACTGAAGCTTTCTTT.

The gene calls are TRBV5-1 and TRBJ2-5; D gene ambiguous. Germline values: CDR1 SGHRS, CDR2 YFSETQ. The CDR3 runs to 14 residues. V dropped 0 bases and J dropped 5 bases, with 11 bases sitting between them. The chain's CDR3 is CASSLATKGETQYF. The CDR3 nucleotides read TGCGCCAGCAGCTTGGCAACGAAAGGGGAGACCCAGTACTTC.

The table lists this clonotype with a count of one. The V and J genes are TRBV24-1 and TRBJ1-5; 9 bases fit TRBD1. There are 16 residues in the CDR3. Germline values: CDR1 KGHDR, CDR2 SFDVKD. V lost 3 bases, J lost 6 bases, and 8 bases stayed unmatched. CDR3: CATSDPRQGGSQPQHF. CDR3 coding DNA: TGTGCCACCAGTGATCCGCGACAGGGGGGGAGTCAGCCCCAGCATTTT.

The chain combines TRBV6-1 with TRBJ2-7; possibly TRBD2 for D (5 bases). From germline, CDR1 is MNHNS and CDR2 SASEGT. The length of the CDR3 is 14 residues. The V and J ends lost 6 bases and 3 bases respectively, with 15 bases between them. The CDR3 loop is CASREIPGFYEQYF. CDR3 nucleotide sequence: TGTGCCAGCAGAGAAATACCGGGATTCTACGAGCAGTACTTC.

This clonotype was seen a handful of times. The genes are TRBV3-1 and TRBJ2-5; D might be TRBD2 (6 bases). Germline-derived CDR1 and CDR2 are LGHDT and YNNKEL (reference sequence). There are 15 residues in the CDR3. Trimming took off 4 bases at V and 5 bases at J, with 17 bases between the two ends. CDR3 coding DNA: TGTGCCAGCAGCCCGTACCCGGGGGAATACGAGACCCAGTACTTC. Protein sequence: CASSPYPGEYETQYF.

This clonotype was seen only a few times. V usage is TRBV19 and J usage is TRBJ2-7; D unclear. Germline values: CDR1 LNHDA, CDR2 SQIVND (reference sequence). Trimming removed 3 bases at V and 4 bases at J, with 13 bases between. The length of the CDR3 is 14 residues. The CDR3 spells CASSIYTKPYEQYF. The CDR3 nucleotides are TGTGCCAGTAGTATCTACACGAAGCCTTACGAGCAGTACTTC.

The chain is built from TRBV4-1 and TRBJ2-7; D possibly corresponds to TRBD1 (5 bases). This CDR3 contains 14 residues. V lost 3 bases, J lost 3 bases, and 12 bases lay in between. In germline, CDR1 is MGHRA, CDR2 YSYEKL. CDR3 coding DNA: TGCGCCAGCAGCCAGGCGACAGACTTCTACGAGCAGTACTTC. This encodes CASSQATDFYEQYF.

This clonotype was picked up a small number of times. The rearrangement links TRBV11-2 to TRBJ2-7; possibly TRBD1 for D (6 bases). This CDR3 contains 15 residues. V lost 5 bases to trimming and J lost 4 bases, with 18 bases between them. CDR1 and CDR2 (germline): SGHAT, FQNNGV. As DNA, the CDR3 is TGTGCCAGCAGCCCCATACAGGGATCGCGTTACGAGCAGTACTTC. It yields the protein CASSPIQGSRYEQYF.

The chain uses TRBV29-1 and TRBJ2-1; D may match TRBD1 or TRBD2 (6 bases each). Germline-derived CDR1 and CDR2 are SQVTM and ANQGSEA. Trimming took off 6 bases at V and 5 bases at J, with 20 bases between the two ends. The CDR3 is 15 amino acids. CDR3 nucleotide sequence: TGCAGCGTCGCGCCGGTATGGGGGGCCCACAATGAGCAGTTCTTC. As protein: CSVAPVWGAHNEQFF.

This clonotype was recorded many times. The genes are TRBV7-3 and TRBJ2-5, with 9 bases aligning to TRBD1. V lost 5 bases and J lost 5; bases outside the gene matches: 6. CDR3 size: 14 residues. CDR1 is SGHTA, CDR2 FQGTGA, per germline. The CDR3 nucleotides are TGTGCCAGCAGCCCCGGGACAGGGTTCGAGACCCAGTACTTC. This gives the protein CASSPGTGFETQYF. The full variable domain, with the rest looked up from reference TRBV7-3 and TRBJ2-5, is GAGVSQTPSNKVTEKGKYVELRCDPISGHTALYWYRQSLGQGPEFLIYFQGTGAADDSGLPNDRFFAVRPEGSVSTLKIQRTERGDSAVYLCASSPGTGFETQYFGPGTRLLVL.